This T cell receptor (beta chain) originates from a study of long-term antiretroviral therapy in people with HIV. Study results and caveats: Increased diversity was seen after ART, yet it remained lower than in transplant donor controls.

Comment on this clone: Its antigen is as yet unknown.

Version v3.0 of the immunoSEQ assay was performed at survey level. Sequencing used immunoSEQ multiplex PCR; TCRdb keeps in-frame clones, though not all of them. Among over 15,000 clones, about nine tenths were seen once, and the ten largest hold 10% to 13%. Germline CDR1 and CDR2: LNHNV and YYDKDF (reference sequence). Trimming pared 8 bases from V and 2 bases from J, leaving 16 bases between. CDR3 size: 14 residues. This clonotype was sampled from a middle-aged man with HIV. The chain uses TRBV15 and TRBJ2-7, with D uncertain. The material sequenced was unsorted PBMCs, taken 0.5 years after starting antiretroviral therapy. The DNA for the CDR3 is TGTGCCACCGGTGTTTACCGCGAGACCTACGAGCAGTACTTC. Amino acids: CATGVYRETYEQYF.